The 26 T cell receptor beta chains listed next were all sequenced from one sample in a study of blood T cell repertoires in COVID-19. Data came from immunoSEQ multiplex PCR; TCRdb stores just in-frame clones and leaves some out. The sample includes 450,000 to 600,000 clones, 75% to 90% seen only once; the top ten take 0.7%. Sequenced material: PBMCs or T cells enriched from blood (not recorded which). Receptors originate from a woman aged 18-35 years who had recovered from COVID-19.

The CDR3 DNA sequence: TGTGCCAGCAGCTCCCAGGGCCCCAATCAGCCCCAGCATTTT. Amino acid sequence: CASSSQGPNQPQHF. The V gene is TRBV7-9, the J gene TRBJ1-5; a weak D match, TRBD1 (5 bases). The length of the CDR3 is 14 residues. V was pared by 4 bases and J by 3 bases, with 10 bases between. Per the germline V gene, CDR1 is SEHNR and CDR2 is FQNEAQ (reference sequence). The full variable domain, its missing parts supplied by reference TRBV7-9 and TRBJ1-5, is DTGVSQNPRHKITKRGQNVTFRCDPISEHNRLYWYRQTLGQGPEFLTYFQNEAQLEKSRLLSDRFSAERPKGSFSTLEIQRTEQGDSAMYLCASSSQGPNQPQHFGDGTRLSIL.

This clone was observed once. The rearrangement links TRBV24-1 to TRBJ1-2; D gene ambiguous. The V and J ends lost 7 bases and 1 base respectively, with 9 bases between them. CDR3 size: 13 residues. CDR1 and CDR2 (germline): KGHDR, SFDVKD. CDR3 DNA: TGTGCCACCAGCCCCCAGCGTAACTATGGCTACACCTTC. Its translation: CATSPQRNYGYTF.

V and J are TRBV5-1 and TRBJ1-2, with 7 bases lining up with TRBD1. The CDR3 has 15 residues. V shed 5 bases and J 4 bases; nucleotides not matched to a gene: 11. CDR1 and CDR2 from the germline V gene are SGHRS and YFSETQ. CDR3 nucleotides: TGCGCCAGCAGGCCGGGGCAGGGGGGCTTCTATGGCTACACCTTC. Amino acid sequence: CASRPGQGGFYGYTF.

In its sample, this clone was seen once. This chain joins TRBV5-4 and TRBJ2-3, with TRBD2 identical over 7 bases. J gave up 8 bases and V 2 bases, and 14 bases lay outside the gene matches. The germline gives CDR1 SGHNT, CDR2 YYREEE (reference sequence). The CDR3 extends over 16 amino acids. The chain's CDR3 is CASSLGLAAAGGTQYF. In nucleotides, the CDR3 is TGTGCCAGCAGCTTAGGGCTAGCGGCCGCTGGGGGTACGCAGTATTTT.

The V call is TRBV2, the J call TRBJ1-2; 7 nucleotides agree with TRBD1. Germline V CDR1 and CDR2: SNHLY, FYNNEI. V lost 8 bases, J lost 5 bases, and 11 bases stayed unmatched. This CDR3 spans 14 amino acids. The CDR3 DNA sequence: TGTGCCAGCTCACCTGGGACAGTTACTTATGGCTACACCTTC. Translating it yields CASSPGTVTYGYTF.

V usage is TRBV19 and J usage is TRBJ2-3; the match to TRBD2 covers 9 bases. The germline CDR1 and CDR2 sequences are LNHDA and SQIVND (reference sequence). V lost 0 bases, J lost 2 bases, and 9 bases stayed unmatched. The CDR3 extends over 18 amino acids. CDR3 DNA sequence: TGTGCCAGTAGTATAGAAAGGAGTAGCGGGGGTATCACAGATACGCAGTATTTT. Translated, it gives CASSIERSSGGITDTQYF.

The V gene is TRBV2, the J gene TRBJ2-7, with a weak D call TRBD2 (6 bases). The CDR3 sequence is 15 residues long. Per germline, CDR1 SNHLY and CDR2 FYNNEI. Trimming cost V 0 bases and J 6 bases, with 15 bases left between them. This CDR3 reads CASSEALQGGGEQYF. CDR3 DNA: TGTGCCAGCAGTGAAGCGCTTCAGGGAGGAGGCGAGCAGTACTTC.

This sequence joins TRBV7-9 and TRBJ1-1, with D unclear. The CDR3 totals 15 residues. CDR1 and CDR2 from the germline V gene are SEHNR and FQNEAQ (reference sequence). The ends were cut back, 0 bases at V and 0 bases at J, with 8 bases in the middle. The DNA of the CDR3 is TGTGCCAGCAGCTTAGCGGGCAACTTGAACACTGAAGCTTTCTTT. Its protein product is CASSLAGNLNTEAFF.

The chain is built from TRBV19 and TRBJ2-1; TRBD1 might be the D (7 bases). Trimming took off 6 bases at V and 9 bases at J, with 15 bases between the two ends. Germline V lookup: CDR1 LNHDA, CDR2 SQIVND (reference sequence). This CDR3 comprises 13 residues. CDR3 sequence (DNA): TGTGCCAGTAGACACAGACAGGGAGGTGAGCAGTTCTTC. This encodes CASRHRQGGEQFF.

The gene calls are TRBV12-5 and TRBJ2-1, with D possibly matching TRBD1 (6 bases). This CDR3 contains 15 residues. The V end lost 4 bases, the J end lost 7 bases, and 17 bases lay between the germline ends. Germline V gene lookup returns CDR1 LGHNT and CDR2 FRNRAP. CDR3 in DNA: TGTGCTAGTGGTTCCAGGGGTTTAGGAGGAAATGAGCAGTTCTTC. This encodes CASGSRGLGGNEQFF.

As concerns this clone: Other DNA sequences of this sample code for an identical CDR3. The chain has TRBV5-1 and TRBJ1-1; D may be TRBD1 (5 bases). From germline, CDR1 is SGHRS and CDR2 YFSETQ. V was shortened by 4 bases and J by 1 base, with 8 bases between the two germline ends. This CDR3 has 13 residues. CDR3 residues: CASSPTGNTEAFF. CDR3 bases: TGCGCCAGCAGCCCCACAGGGAACACTGAAGCTTTCTTT.

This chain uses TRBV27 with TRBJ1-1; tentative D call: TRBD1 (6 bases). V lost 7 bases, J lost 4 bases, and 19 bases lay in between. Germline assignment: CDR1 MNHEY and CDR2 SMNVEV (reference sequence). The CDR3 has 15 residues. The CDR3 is CASTLGAPGVTEAFF. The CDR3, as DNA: TGTGCCAGCACCCTAGGGGCCCCAGGGGTCACTGAAGCTTTCTTT.

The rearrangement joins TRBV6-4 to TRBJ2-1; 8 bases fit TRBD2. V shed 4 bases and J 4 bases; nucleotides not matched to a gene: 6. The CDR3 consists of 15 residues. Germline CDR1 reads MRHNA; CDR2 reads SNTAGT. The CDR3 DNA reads TGTGCCAGCAGTGTCGTAGCGGGGCTATACAATGAGCAGTTCTTC. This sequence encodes CASSVVAGLYNEQFF.

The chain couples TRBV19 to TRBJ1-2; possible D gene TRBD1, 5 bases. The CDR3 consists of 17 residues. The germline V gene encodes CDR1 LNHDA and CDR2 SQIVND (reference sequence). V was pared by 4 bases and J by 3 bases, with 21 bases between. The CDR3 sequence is CASSTVAPQGSDYGYTF. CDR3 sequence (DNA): TGTGCCAGTAGTACCGTCGCTCCCCAGGGATCCGACTATGGCTACACCTTC. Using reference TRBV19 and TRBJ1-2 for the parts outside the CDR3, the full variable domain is DGGITQSPKYLFRKEGQNVTLSCEQNLNHDAMYWYRQDPGQGLRLIYYSQIVNDFQKGDIAEGYSVSREKKESFPLTVTSAQKNPTAFYLCASSTVAPQGSDYGYTFGSGTRLTVV.

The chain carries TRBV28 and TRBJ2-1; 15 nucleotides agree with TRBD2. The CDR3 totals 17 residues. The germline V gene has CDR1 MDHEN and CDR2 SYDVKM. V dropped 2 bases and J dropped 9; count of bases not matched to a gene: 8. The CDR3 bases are TGTGCCAGCAGTTTACTAGCGGGGACTAGCGGGGGGACTGAGCAGTTCTTC. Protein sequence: CASSLLAGTSGGTEQFF.

CDR3 residues: CASSQLPRGKRGEKLFF. The CDR3 DNA sequence: TGCGCCAGCAGCCAATTGCCCAGGGGAAAGAGAGGCGAAAAACTGTTTTTT. This chain joins TRBV4-1 and TRBJ1-4; D possibly corresponds to TRBD1 (6 bases). This CDR3 is 17 amino acids long. Germline CDR1 is MGHRA and CDR2 is YSYEKL. V was trimmed by 2 bases and J by 8 bases, leaving 21 bases between them.

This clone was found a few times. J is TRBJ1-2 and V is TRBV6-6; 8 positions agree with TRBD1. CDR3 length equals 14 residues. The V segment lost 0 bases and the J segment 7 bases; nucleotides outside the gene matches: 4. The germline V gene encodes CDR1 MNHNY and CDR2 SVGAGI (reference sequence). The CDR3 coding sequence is TGTGCCAGCAGTTACTCGACAGGGGTCGGTGGCTACACCTTC. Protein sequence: CASSYSTGVGGYTF.

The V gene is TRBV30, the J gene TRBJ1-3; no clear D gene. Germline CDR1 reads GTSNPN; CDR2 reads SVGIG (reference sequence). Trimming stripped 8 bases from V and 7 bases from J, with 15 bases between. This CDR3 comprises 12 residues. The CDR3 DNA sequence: TGTGCCGGATTTCCGTGGAGGAACACCATATATTTT. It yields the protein CAGFPWRNTIYF.

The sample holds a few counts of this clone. Here the CDR3 DNA reads TGTGCCAGCAGCGAAAGGGACAGGGAGGTAGGTCAGCCCCAGCATTTT. This translates into CASSERDREVGQPQHF. The V call is TRBV9, the J call TRBJ1-5; 9 bases map to TRBD1. The germline gives CDR1 SGDLS, CDR2 YYNGEE. The ends lost 3 bases at V and 6 bases at J; junction bases unmatched: 10. The CDR3 covers 16 residues.

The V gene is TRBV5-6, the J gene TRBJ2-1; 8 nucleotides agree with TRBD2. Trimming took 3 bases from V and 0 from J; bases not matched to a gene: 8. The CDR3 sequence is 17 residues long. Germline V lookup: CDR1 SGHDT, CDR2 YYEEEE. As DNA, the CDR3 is TGTGCCAGCAGCTCCAAGATCGGGGGGGCCTCCTACAATGAGCAGTTCTTC. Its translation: CASSSKIGGASYNEQFF.

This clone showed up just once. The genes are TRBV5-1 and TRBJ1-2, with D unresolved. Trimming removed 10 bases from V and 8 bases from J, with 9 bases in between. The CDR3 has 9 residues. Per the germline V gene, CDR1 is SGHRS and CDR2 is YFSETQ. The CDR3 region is CAGLPGYTF. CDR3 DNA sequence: TGCGCCGGCCTGCCCGGCTACACCTTC.

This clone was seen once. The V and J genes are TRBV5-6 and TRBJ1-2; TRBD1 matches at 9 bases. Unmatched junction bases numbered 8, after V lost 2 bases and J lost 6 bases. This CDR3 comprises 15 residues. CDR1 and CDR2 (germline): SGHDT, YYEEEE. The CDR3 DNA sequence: TGTGCCAGCAGCTTAATCTACAGGGGGCTAGATGGCTACACCTTC. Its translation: CASSLIYRGLDGYTF.

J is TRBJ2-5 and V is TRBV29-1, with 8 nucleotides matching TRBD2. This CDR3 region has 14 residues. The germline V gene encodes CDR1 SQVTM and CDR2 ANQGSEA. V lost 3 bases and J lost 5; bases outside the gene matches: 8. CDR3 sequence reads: CSVEVAGYRETQYF. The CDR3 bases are TGCAGCGTTGAGGTAGCGGGATACCGTGAGACCCAGTACTTC. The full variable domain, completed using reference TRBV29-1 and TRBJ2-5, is SAVISQKPSRDICQRGTSLTIQCQVDSQVTMMFWYRQQPGQSLTLIATANQGSEATYESGFVIDKFPISRPNLTFSTLTVSNMSPEDSSIYLCSVEVAGYRETQYFGPGTRLLVL.

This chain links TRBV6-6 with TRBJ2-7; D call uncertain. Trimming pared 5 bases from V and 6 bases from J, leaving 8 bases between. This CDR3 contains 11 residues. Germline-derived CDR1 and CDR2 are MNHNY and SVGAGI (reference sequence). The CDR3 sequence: CASSPQIEQYF. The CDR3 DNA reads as TGTGCCAGCAGTCCACAGATCGAGCAGTACTTC.

CDR3 region: CASSLSASGGMDKQYF. Written as DNA, the CDR3 is TGTGCCAGCAGTTTATCGGCTAGCGGGGGGATGGATAAGCAGTACTTC. The chain is built from TRBV28 and TRBJ2-7, with 11 nucleotides matching TRBD2. Losses at the gene ends were 1 base for V and 8 bases for J; bases not matched to a gene: 10. CDR3 length equals 16 residues. CDR1 and CDR2 from the germline V gene are MDHEN and SYDVKM.

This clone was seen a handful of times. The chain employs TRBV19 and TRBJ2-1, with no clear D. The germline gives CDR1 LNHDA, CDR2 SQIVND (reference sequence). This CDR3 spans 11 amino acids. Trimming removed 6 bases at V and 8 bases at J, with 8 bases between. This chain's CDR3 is CASSRSDEQFF. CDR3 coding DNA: TGTGCCAGTAGCCGGAGCGATGAGCAGTTCTTC. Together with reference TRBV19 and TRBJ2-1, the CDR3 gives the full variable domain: DGGITQSPKYLFRKEGQNVTLSCEQNLNHDAMYWYRQDPGQGLRLIYYSQIVNDFQKGDIAEGYSVSREKKESFPLTVTSAQKNPTAFYLCASSRSDEQFFGPGTRLTVL.